This TCR beta chain was identified during a study of blood T cell repertoires in COVID-19. Trimming left V 7 bases short and J 4 bases short, with 13 bases between. The germline gives CDR1 MNHEY, CDR2 SMNVEV (reference sequence). The CDR3 runs 13 residues. Per the original data handling: By means of reference gene primer amplification, nucleated cell counts were estimated. Measured with immunoSEQ multiplex PCR; TCRdb has only the in-frame clones, and not every one. The D gene and trimming were derived from the DNA, and the V and J assignments and clone size from that table. Among 150,000 to 190,000 clones listed, approximately 90% were seen once.

This chain uses TRBV27 with TRBJ1-2; D remains ambiguous. The sequenced sample was peripheral blood. This sequence originates from a woman in her 70s with acute or convalescent COVID-19. The CDR3, as DNA: TGTGCCAGCACCCCCGCAGGCAGCTATGGCTACACCTTC. It encodes CASTPAGSYGYTF.